This T cell receptor (beta chain) was captured in a study of a mutant IDH1 vaccine in newly diagnosed glioma. Across the study: Patients got radiotherapy, temozolomide, or both beforehand, and most got both. At week 47 came visit V13, while visit V12 had come at week 35.

Time point of the sample: week 35, safety follow-up. The investigators gave 300 ug of mutant IDH1 20-mer peptide in each vaccine dose, together with topical imiquimod. Eight vaccine doses were administered to patients at weeks 1, 3, 5, 7, 11, 15, 19 and 23. In germline, CDR1 is MDHEN, CDR2 SYDVKM. The V gene end was trimmed by 6 bases and the J gene end by 5 bases; junction bases not matched to a gene: 8. The CDR3 is 14 amino acids. TCRdb's copy holds only in-frame clones and misses some; the assay was immunoSEQ multiplex PCR. The sample comprises tens of thousands of clones, around nine tenths of which are singletons, and 1.5% to 2% rests with the top ten. Concerning this clone: Its specificity is not known.

J is TRBJ1-1 and V is TRBV28, with TRBD1 matching 8 bases. The receptor was derived from a young man with glioma. The sequenced sample was PBMCs, obtained from a glioma patient whose treatment included an IDH1 peptide vaccine. The CDR3 bases are TGTGCCAGCAGGCCCAGACAGGGGTGGACTGAAGCTTTCTTT. It translates to CASRPRQGWTEAFF.